The rows below give T cell receptor beta chains drawn from one sample of a study of OX40 agonist ivuxolimab in advanced cancers. The data were produced by immunoSEQ multiplex PCR, yet TCRdb's version contains in-frame clones alone and is incomplete. The sample records more than 75,000 clones, around four fifths being singletons. The sequences come from CD4+ or CD8+ T cells sorted from blood, collected in a trial of the OX40 agonist ivuxolimab. Receptor source: an adult with an advanced solid tumor such as melanoma, head and neck, liver or kidney cancer. Both conserved end residues are part of each CDR3. The order of the fields is V gene, D gene, J gene, CDR3 DNA, CDR3 protein. A D gene is named only where the DNA matches it firmly.

>TRBV5-6|TRBD1|TRBJ1-6
TGTGCCAGCAGCTCGGACCTAGGACAGGGCAATTCACCCCTCCACTTT
CASSSDLGQGNSPLHF
>TRBV18|TRBD1|TRBJ2-2
TGTGCCAGCTCCGGGGACAGCGGAATAACTACCGGGGAGCTGTTTTTT
CASSGDSGITTGELFF
>TRBV5-1|TRBD2|TRBJ2-5
TGCGCCAGCAGCGTTAAGACTAGCAGGGAGACCCAGTACTTC
CASSVKTSRETQYF
>TRBV4-1|-|TRBJ2-1
TGCGCCAGCAGCCAAGTGGGGGGCTCGAGGCTGTCGAGCTCCTACAATGAGCAGTTCTTC
CASSQVGGSRLSSSYNEQFF
>TRBV7-9|-|TRBJ1-1
TGTGCCAGCAGCCCCCCCCAACAGGTCATGAACACTGAAGCTTTCTTT
CASSPPQQVMNTEAFF
>TRBV19|-|TRBJ2-5
TGTGCCAGTAGTATGATTATTGGAGGGTGGAAAGAGACCCAGTACTTC
CASSMIIGGWKETQYF
>TRBV30|-|TRBJ1-3
TGTGCCTGGAGTGCAAGGGGCTTCTCTGGAAACACCATATATTTT
CAWSARGFSGNTIYF
>TRBV7-8|-|TRBJ1-1
TGTGCCAGCAGCTTCTCCACCGGCATGAACACTGAAGCTTTCTTT
CASSFSTGMNTEAFF
>TRBV5-6|TRBD1|TRBJ2-1
TGTGCCAGCAGTGTCGGGACAGTCTCGGGTGAGCAGTTCTTC
CASSVGTVSGEQFF
>TRBV30|TRBD1|TRBJ2-7
TGTGCCTCACAGGGGACCCACTACGAGCAGTACTTC
CASQGTHYEQYF
>TRBV15|TRBD1|TRBJ1-2
TGTGCCACCAGCAGACCTGGGACAGGGGCAGGCTATGGCTACACCTTC
CATSRPGTGAGYGYTF
>TRBV9|-|TRBJ2-7
TGTGCCAGCAGTCTAGGGACCTCCTACGAGCAGTACTTC
CASSLGTSYEQYF